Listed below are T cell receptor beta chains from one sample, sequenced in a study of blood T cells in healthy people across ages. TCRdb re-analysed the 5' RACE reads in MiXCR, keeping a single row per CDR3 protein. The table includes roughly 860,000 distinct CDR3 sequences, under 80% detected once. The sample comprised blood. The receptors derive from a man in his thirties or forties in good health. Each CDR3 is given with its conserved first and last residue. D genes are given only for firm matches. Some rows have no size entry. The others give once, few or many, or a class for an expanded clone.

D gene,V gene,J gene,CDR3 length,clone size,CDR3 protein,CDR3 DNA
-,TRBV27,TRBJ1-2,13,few,CASSPVRGHGYTF,TGTGCCAGCAGCCCCGTGAGGGGTCATGGCTACACCTTC
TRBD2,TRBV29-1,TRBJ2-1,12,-,CSVEPAGRPPFF,TGCAGCGTTGAGCCAGCGGGACGCCCCCCGTTCTTC
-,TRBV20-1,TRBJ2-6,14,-,CSARELPGANVLTF,TGCAGTGCTAGAGAGCTCCCTGGGGCCAACGTCCTGACTTTC
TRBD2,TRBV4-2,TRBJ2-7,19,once,CASSQVRGLTSGNSYEQYF,TGTGCCAGCAGCCAAGTTAGGGGCCTAACTAGCGGAAACTCCTACGAGCAGTACTTC
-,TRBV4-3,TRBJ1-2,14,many,CASSQARHKYGYTF,TGCGCCAGCAGCCAAGCTCGCCATAAATATGGCTACACCTTC
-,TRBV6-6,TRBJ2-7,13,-,CASSYVSFYEQYF,TGTGCCAGCAGTTACGTCAGTTTCTACGAGCAGTACTTC
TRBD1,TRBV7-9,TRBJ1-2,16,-,CASSLEASGGGYGYTF,TGTGCCAGCAGCTTAGAGGCGTCAGGGGGCGGCTATGGCTACACCTTC
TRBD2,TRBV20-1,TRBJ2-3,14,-,CSGFAGGITDTQYF,TGCAGCGGGTTTGCGGGGGGGATTACAGATACGCAGTATTTT
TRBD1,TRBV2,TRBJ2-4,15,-,CASNLAGQGGNIQYF,TGTGCCAGCAACCTGGCGGGACAGGGGGGAAACATTCAGTACTTC
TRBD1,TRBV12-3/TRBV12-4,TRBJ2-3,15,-,CASSPKQGAGDTQYF,TGTGCCAGCAGCCCGAAACAGGGGGCGGGAGATACGCAGTATTTT
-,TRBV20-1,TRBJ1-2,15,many,CSARDWGPSNYGYTF,TGCAGTGCTAGAGACTGGGGACCGTCTAACTATGGCTACACCTTC
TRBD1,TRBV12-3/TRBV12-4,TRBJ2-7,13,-,CASSVRQGIEQYF,TGTGCCAGCAGTGTTCGACAGGGGATAGAGCAGTACTTC
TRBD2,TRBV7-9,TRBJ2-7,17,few,CASSFVVPASGFYEQYF,TGTGCCAGCAGCTTTGTCGTACCGGCTAGCGGATTTTACGAGCAGTACTTC
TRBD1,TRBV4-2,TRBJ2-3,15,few,CASSPDRGRFDTQYF,TGTGCCAGCAGCCCGGACAGGGGAAGATTTGATACGCAGTATTTT
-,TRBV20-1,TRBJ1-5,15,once,CSATAPGGGNQPQHF,TGCAGTGCTACCGCCCCGGGAGGGGGCAATCAGCCCCAGCATTTT
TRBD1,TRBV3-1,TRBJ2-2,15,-,CASSLGTGWTGELFF,TGTGCCAGCAGCCTTGGGACAGGTTGGACCGGGGAGCTGTTTTTT
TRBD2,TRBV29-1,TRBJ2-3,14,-,CSAILAGVTDTQYF,TGCAGCGCGATCTTAGCGGGGGTTACAGATACGCAGTATTTT
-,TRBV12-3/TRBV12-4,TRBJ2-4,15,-,CASSSRQELGEIQYF,TGTGCCAGCAGTTCCCGACAGGAGCTGGGGGAGATTCAGTACTTC
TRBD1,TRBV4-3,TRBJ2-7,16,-,CASSQEPGQGLYEQYF,TGCGCCAGCAGCCAAGAACCGGGACAGGGGCTCTACGAGCAGTACTTC
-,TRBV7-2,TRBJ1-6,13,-,CASTRRDNSPLHF,TGTGCCAGCACCAGGAGGGACAATTCACCCCTCCACTTT
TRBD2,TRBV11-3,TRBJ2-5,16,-,CASSPGAGGYQETQYF,TGTGCCAGCAGCCCCGGCGCGGGGGGATATCAAGAGACCCAGTACTTC
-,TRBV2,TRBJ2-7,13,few,CATQGGGSYEQYF,TGTGCCACCCAAGGGGGGGGTTCCTACGAGCAGTACTTC
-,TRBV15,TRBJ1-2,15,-,CATSTPLRGFYGYTF,TGTGCCACCAGCACTCCCCTGCGGGGGTTCTATGGCTACACCTTC
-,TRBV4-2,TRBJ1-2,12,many,CASSQVNAGYTF,TGTGCCAGCAGCCAAGTCAACGCTGGCTACACCTTC
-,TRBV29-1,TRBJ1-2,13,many,CSVEKGDGYGYTF,TGCAGCGTGGAGAAGGGTGATGGCTATGGCTACACCTTC
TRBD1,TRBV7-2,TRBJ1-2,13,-,CASSAWDRQGYTF,TGTGCCAGCAGCGCATGGGACAGACAAGGCTACACCTTC
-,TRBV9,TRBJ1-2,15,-,CASSPTVLTNYGYTF,TGTGCCAGCAGCCCAACGGTCCTCACTAACTATGGCTACACCTTC
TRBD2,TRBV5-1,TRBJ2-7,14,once,CASSLGGENYEQYF,TGCGCCAGCAGCCTTGGGGGGGAGAACTACGAGCAGTACTTC
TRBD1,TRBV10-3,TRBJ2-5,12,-,CAISEITGEQYF,TGTGCCATCAGTGAGATCACAGGGGAGCAGTACTTC
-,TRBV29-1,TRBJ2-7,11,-,CSVGPGREQYF,TGCAGCGTTGGCCCGGGGCGAGAGCAGTACTTC
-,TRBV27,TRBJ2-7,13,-,CASSLSPAREQYF,TGTGCCAGCAGTTTATCCCCGGCGCGCGAGCAGTACTTC
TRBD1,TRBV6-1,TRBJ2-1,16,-,CASSILGQPRYNEQFF,TGTGCCAGCAGCATCTTGGGACAGCCGAGGTACAATGAGCAGTTCTTC
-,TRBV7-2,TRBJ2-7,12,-,CASSSVRYVQYF,TGTGCCAGCAGCTCCGTTAGGTACGTGCAGTACTTC
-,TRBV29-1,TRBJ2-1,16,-,CSVDPDPPSTYNEQFF,TGCAGCGTTGATCCGGATCCTCCTTCGACCTACAATGAGCAGTTCTTC
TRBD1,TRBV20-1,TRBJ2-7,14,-,CSARDVDRDYEQYF,TGCAGTGCTAGAGATGTGGACAGGGACTACGAGCAGTACTTC
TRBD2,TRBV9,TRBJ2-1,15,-,CASSVDSGDYNEQFF,TGTGCCAGCAGCGTAGATAGCGGGGACTACAATGAGCAGTTCTTC
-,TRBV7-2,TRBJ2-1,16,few,CATLPDLFYSYNEQFF,TGTGCCACCTTACCCGACTTGTTTTACTCCTACAATGAGCAGTTCTTC
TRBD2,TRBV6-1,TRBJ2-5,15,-,CASRLRTSGRSERYF,TGTGCCAGCAGGCTTAGGACTAGCGGGCGTTCAGAGCGGTACTTC